This T cell receptor (beta chain) was sequenced in a study of T cells in Graves' hyperthyroidism and ophthalmopathy. A remark on this clonotype: The antigen is unknown.

The study, taken as a whole, reports: The model foresaw ophthalmopathy a median about 6.5 months prior to onset.

TCR beta CDR3 regions were amplified from RNA transcripts. Researchers ran a first-round RT-PCR on the TCR CDR3 using the HTBI primer set. Each CDR3 protein gets one entry after TCRdb re-called the multiplex PCR reads with MiXCR. The data contain some 720,000 distinct CDR3 sequences, about a sixth of them seen just once; the ten biggest clones take up under 9.5%. Uncontrolled infections, other autoimmune diseases, pregnancy or lactation led to exclusion of patients. The sample taken for sequencing was blood. The receptor was derived from a man younger than 35 with Graves' hyperthyroidism.

The CDR3 here is CASSLAGRYSEAFF. As DNA, the CDR3 is TGTGCCAGCAGCTTGGCCGGACGTTATTCAGAAGCTTTCTTT. The V call is TRBV5-6, the J call TRBJ1-1; D gene uncertain. V gave up 0 bases and J gave up 8 bases, with 14 bases separating them. The V gene's germline CDR1 is SGHDT and CDR2 YYEEEE. The CDR3 runs to 14 residues.